The TCR beta chain described here comes from a study of beta chain features in type 1 diabetes. Points on this clone: Its cognate antigen is unknown.

Expressed TCRB transcripts were sequenced because the entire RNA isolate underwent reverse transcription. Profiled with immunoSEQ multiplex PCR; TCRdb holds only in-frame clones, not every one. The table shows about 650,000 clones, with roughly an eighth occurring only once. Study-level points and caveats: Whether TCRB rearrangement is influenced by HLA type was left unresolved in this analysis. Moderately but significantly shorter TCRB CDR3s were found in Type 1 diabetes patients in all four CD4+ subsets.

Sorting that relied on CD45RO/CCR7/CD25/CD127/CD95/CD27 yielded CD4+ naive, central memory, regulatory and stem cell-like memory cells. Germline loops: CDR1 LNHDA, CDR2 SQIVND (reference sequence). The CDR3 is made up of 13 amino acids. V lost 3 bases to trimming and J lost 6 bases, with 6 bases between them. The sample consisted of naive CD4+ T cells from blood. The chain combines TRBV19 with TRBJ1-6; D gene uncertain. This TCR derives from a young man with type 1 diabetes. The CDR3 here is CASSMGINSPLHF. In DNA form, the CDR3 reads TGTGCCAGTAGTATGGGGATTAATTCACCCCTCCACTTT.